This T cell receptor (beta chain) originates from a study of blood T cell repertoires in COVID-19 (dated by TCRdb to 2020 to 2021). Describing the broader study: Samples covering the acute and convalescent phases of COVID-19 were provided by collaborators in the United States, Italy and Spain. The prospective study material was composed of cDNA or gDNA derived from T cells, B-cell-depleted T cells, or PBMCs. Deeply sampled blood TCRbeta repertoires from subjects exposed to, actively infected with, or recovered from COVID-19 were included in the dataset. The repertoires were released in a freely available public database meant as a resource for research on the immune response to SARS-CoV-2. The samples were drawn from the first 160 participants of the ongoing ImmuneRACE study and from some 1,300 subjects provided by 6 global collaborators. The sample metadata nearly always contained a de-identified subject ID, COVID-19 status, age in years and sex. Where HLA class I and class II types were available, the types were taken from metadata supplied by the sample provider, not from assay-based typing.

The CDR3 numbers 15 residues from cysteine through phenylalanine. This entry keeps only the CDR3 DNA: 45 bases, framed from base 1. In the germline V gene, CDR1 corresponds to SGHTA and CDR2 to FQGNSA. The germline ends are 15 bases apart after V is trimmed by 5 bases and J by 4 bases. Participants in the prospective study were aged about 18 to 100 years, lived in some 24 United States geographic areas, and enrolled through a virtual design. In the prospective study, cohorts were assigned on the basis of participant-reported clinical history obtained from a screening survey and a study questionnaire. Recovered participants in ImmuneRACE Cohort 3 were defined by two consecutive negative NP/OP PCR tests, clearance by a healthcare professional, or resolution of symptoms. Each participant in the prospective study had whole blood, serum and a nasopharyngeal or oropharyngeal swab collected by mobile phlebotomists. Over an approximately 2-month period, participants in the prospective study had the option of providing additional blood draws and questionnaires. Before DNA extraction, prospective study blood samples were shipped either frozen or at room temperature.

TCRbeta CDR3 regions were amplified from genomic DNA using the immunoSEQ Assay, a bias-controlled multiplex PCR. As for how the authors treated the data: The number of nucleated cells in each sample was estimated from the amplification of reference gene primers within the assay. To quantify the absolute abundance of each unique TCRbeta CDR3 rearrangement, sequence reads were collapsed and filtered. For each sample, productive Simpson clonality was calculated as the square root of Simpson's diversity index over productive rearrangements. The source is immuneACCESS, and TCRdb retained only in-frame sequences with V and J called. Part of the clones is not carried over; for the studies checked, unresolved V genes explain less than half of this, and the remainder is unexplained. That table furnishes V, J and clone size, whereas the DNA furnished D and trimming. The sample includes roughly 400,000 clones, with 89% observed a single time. The ten biggest clones cover 1.7% of the sample.

The research as a whole found: Clinical and demographic metadata were provided uncurated, with the amount varying by source and participant.

With respect to this clone: It lacks a known antigen. Base qualities are missing; no much larger clone stands one base away.

The chain joins TRBV7-2 to TRBJ1-3; the D gene is not confidently resolved. Sequences were obtained from PBMCs or T cells enriched from blood (not recorded which). The clonotype originates from a woman in her 30s who had recovered from COVID-19. The nucleotides read TGTGCCAGCAGCAGATGGGTGACACCCGGAAACACCATATATTTT. This sequence encodes CASSRWVTPGNTIYF. Full variable domain (CDR3 extended with the reference TRBV7-2 and TRBJ1-3 proteins): GAGVSQSPSNKVTEKGKDVELRCDPISGHTALYWYRQSLGQGLEFLIYFQGNSAPDKSGLPSDRFSAERTGGSVSTLTIQRTQQEDSAVYLCASSRWVTPGNTIYFGEGSWLTVV.